The source of this T cell receptor beta chain is a study of regulatory T cells in long-lasting Graves disease. Points from the study as a whole: Gene preferences differed: TRBV28, TRBJ1-2, TRBJ2-5 in persistent cases.

For TCR beta, libraries came from iRepertoire HTBI primers and Arm-PCR of CDR3 regions. MiXCR was run by TCRdb on the multiplex PCR reads, yielding one entry per CDR3 protein. The sample holds about 440,000 distinct CDR3 sequences, about a sixth seen once. This clonotype was picked up many times. Its antigen is undetermined. Time point here: newly diagnosed GD, antithyroid drugs for less than 3 months. Generation of the TCR library employed RNA extracted from PBMCs. The guidelines of the American Thyroid Association were the basis for diagnosing Graves' disease. Germline V gene sequence: CDR1 KGHSH, CDR2 LQKENI. Trimming cost V 6 bases and J 0 bases, with 12 bases left between them. This CDR3 has 15 residues. These data are also associated with another study on T cells in Graves' hyperthyroidism and ophthalmopathy. That source reports: HTBI primers were used for first-round RT-PCR of the TCR CDR3. Most thyroid clonotypes that were expanded above 0.001 also turned up in blood.

Sequences were derived from peripheral blood mononuclear cells (PBMCs), sampled at new diagnosis, from a patient treated with antithyroid drugs. This clonotype originated in a woman between 25 and 40 years old with Graves disease. The rearrangement links TRBV18 to TRBJ1-3; no definite D call. The CDR3: CASSPVSGSGNTIYF. The CDR3 DNA sequence: TGTGCCAGCTCTCCGGTCTCGGGCTCTGGAAACACCATATATTTT.